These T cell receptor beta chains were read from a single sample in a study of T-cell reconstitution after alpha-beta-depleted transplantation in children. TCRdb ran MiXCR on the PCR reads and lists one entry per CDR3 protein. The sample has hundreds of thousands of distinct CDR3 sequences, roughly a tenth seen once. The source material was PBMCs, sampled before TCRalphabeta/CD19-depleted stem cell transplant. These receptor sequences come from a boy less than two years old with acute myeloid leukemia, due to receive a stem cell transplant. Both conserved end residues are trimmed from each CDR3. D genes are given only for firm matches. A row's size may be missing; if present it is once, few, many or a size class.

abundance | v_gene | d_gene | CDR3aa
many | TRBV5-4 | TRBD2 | ASSMGLAGAIGELF
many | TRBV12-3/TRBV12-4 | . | ASSLQPFPYSPLH
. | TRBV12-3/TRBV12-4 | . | ASSPTALEAF
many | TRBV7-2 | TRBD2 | ASSPGLAGGQETQY
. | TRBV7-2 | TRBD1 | ASSFPGGGTGENEQF
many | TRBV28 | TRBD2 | ASLGGGAFDEQF
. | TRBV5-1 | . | ASSGQNTGGLF
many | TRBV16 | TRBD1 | ASSQWDSPYEQY
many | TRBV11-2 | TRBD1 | ASKAGQGALMNTEAF
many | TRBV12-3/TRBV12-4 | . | ASSVIDNEQF
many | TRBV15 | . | ATSSGINQPQH
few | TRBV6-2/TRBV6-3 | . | ASSYRQANYGYT
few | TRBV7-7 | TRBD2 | ASYSGRAGETQY
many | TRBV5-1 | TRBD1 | ASSLVTGDYIQY
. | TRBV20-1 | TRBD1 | SAGTGMIQETQY
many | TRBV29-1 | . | SVGSQNTEAF
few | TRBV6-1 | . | ASRQQTDFAGEQF
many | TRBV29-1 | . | SVEADGYT
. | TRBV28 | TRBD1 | ASSSTRKDRGGETQY
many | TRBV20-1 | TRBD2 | SARRGGRGTDTQY
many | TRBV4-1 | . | ASSQIQGDLDEAF
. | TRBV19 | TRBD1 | ASSADRDRYEQY
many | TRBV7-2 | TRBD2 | ASSLAVSGNTDTQY
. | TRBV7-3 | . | ASSPFVRSDTQY
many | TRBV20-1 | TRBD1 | SASADRIGIWGNSPLH
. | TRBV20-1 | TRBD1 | SGTGFFNTEAF
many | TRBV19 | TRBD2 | ASSIYPLAGADNEQF
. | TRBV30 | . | AWIQRWMRPQH
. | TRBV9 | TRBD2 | ASSVGGSANTGELF
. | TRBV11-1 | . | ASSLASTGNTGELF
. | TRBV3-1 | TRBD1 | ASSRLQGSTGELF
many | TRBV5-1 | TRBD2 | ASSLGLASPYEQY
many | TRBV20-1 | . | SAPPQH